This T cell receptor (beta chain) was obtained from a study of T cells after posttransplantation cyclophosphamide. Study-wide results and limits: TRB overlap between skin or GI tissue T cells and blood was limited. Donor CD8+ memory clones often dominated recipient blood repertoires at later times. Recipient CMV seropositivity and CMV reactivation strongly tracked TRB clonality.

In the case of this clone: The antigen is unknown. One end of the junction is discordant with germline, which a read error may explain.

Sampled 1 year posttransplant, controls received myeloablative marrow transplants, methotrexate and a calcineurin inhibitor. CDR1 LGHNA and CDR2 YSLEER come from the germline V gene. CDR3 length: 16 residues. Data came from immunoSEQ multiplex PCR; TCRdb stores just in-frame clones and leaves some out. The sample has 15,000 to 19,000 clones, less than 90% seen once; the top ten hold less than 6.5%. This chain links TRBV4-3 with TRBJ2-1; 8 bases fit TRBD2. This receptor was obtained from a male patient in his late teens or twenties who received an allogeneic stem cell transplant from a related donor, was CMV-positive, and had no GVHD. These T cells may partly come from the graft donor. Sequencing was performed on PBMCs, taken less than 400 days after allogeneic stem cell transplant with calcineurin inhibitor and methotrexate. CDR3 DNA: TGCGCCAGCAGCCACTCGGGGGGGGACCCCTACAGTGAGCAGTTCTTC. This translates into CASSHSGGDPYSEQFF.